What follows describes a single T cell receptor beta chain. As yet, its antigen is unknown. This sample stems from a study of T-cell memory formation after mild COVID-19. In the study overall: Clustering of TCRs was largely donor specific. Overall study findings and caveats: Among clones contracting day 15 to 85, CD4/CD8 was balanced, whereas later expanders leaned CD4+. Proof of SARS-CoV-2 specificity was absent for the second-wave clones that crested on day 37. Contracting CD4+ clones lay largely in CM and EM, with CD8+ ones residing in EMRA.

TCRdb processed the 5' RACE reads anew with MiXCR; each CDR3 protein has one entry. The data contain fewer than 450,000 distinct CDR3 sequences, roughly 21% of them singletons. Trimming removed 11 bases from V and 4 bases from J, with 19 bases in between. The CDR3 has 14 amino acids. The sequence came from an adult woman who had mild COVID-19 (a few samples of this study predate the infection). Cell type and time point are not known. Input material: PBMCs or a T cell subset sorted from them (not recorded which). V usage is TRBV12-3 or TRBV12-4 and J usage is TRBJ2-3; D assignment may be TRBD1 or TRBD2 (6 bases each). This chain's CDR3 is CAPGGSGLSDTQYF. The CDR3 nucleotides read TGTGCCCCCGGGGGCTCAGGTCTCTCAGATACGCAGTATTTT.